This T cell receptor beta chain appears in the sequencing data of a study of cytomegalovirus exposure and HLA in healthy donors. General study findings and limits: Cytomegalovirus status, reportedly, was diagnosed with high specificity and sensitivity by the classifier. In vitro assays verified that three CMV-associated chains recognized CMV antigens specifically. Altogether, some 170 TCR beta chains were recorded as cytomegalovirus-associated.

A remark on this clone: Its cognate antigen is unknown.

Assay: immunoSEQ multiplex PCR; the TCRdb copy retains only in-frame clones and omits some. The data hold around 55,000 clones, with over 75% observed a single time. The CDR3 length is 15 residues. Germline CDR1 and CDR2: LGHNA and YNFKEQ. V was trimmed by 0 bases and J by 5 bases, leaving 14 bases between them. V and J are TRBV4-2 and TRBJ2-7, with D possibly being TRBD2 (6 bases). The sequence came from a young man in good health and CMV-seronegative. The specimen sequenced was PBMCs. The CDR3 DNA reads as TGTGCCAGCAGCCAAGATGAGGCGGGATGGAACGAGCAGTACTTC. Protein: CASSQDEAGWNEQYF.